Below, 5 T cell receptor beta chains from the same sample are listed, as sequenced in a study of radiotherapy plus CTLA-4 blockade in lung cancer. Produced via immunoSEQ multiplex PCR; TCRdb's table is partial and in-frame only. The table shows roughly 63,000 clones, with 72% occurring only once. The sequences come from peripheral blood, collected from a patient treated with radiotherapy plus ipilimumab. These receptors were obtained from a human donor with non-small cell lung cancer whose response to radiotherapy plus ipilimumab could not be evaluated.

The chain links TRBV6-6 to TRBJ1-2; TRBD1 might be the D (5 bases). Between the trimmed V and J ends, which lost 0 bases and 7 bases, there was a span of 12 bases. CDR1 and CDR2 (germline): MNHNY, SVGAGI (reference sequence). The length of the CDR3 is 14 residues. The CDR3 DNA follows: TGTGCCAGCAGTTACTCGGCAGGGTGGAGTGGCTACACCTTC. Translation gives CASSYSAGWSGYTF.

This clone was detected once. The CDR3 reads CASRSSPGELFF. As DNA, the CDR3 is TGTGCCAGCAGGTCCAGTCCCGGGGAGCTGTTTTTT. The rearrangement uses TRBV9 and TRBJ2-2, with no clear D. CDR3 size: 12 residues. Trimming cost V 5 bases and J 6 bases, with 8 bases left between them. The germline gives CDR1 SGDLS, CDR2 YYNGEE.

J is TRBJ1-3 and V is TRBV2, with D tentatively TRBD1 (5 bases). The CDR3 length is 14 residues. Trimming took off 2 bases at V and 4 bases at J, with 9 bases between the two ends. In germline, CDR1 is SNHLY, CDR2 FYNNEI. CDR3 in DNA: TGTGCCAGCAGTGAACAGGGTGCAGGAAACACCATATATTTT. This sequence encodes CASSEQGAGNTIYF.

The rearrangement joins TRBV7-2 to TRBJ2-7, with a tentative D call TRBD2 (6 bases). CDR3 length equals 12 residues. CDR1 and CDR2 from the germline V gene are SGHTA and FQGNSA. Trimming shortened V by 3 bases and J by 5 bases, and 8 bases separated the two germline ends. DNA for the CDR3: TGTGCCAGCAGCTTCACTAGCAACGAGCAGTACTTC. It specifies CASSFTSNEQYF.

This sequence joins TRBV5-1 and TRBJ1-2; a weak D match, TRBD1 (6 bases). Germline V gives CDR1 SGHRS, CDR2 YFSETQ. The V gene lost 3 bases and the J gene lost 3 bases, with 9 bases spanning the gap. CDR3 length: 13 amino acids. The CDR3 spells CASSSTGYYGYTF. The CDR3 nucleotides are TGCGCCAGCAGCTCAACAGGGTACTATGGCTACACCTTC.